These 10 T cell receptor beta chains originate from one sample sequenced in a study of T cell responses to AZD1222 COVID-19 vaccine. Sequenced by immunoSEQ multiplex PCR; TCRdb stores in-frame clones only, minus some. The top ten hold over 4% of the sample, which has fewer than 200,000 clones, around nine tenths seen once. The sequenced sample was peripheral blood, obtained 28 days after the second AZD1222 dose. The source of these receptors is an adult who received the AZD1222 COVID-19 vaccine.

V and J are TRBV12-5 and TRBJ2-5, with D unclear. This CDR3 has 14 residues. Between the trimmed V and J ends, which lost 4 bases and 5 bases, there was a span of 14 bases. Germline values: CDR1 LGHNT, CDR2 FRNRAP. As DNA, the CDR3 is TGTGCTAGTGGTTCGGGCACACAAGGGGAGACCCAGTACTTC. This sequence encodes CASGSGTQGETQYF.

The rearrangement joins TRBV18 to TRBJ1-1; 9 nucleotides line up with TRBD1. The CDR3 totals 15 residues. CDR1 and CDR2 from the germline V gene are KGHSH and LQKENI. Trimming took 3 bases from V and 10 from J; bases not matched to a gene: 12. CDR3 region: CASSPGGTGIDRAFF. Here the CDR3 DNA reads TGTGCCAGCTCACCGGGGGGGACAGGGATAGATCGAGCTTTCTTT.

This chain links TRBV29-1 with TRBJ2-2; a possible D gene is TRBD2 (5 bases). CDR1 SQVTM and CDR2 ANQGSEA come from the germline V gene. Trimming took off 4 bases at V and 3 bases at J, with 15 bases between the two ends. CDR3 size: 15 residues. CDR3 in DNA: TGCAGCGTTGGCCGTGAGGGAGCATACACCGGGGAGCTGTTTTTT. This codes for CSVGREGAYTGELFF.

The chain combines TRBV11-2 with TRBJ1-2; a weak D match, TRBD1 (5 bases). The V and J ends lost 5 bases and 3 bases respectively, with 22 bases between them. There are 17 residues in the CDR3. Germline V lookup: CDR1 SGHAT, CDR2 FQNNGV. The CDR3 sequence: CASSPLRGRASDYGYTF. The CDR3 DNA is TGTGCCAGCAGCCCACTAAGGGGAAGGGCATCTGACTATGGCTACACCTTC.

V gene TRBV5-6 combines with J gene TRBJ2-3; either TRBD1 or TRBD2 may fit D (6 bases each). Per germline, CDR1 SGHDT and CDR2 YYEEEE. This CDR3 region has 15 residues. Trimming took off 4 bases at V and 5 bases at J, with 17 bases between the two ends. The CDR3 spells CASSPFPGAGDTQYF. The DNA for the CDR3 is TGTGCCAGCAGCCCCTTTCCGGGGGCGGGAGATACGCAGTATTTT.

This CDR3 is CSVDKGVRTEAFF. As DNA, the CDR3 is TGCAGCGTAGATAAAGGGGTGAGGACTGAAGCTTTCTTT. The chain uses TRBV29-1 and TRBJ1-1; D perhaps matches TRBD1 (5 bases). There are 13 residues in the CDR3. CDR1 and CDR2 from the germline V gene are SQVTM and ANQGSEA. Between the trimmed V and J ends, which lost 6 bases and 5 bases, there was a span of 16 bases.

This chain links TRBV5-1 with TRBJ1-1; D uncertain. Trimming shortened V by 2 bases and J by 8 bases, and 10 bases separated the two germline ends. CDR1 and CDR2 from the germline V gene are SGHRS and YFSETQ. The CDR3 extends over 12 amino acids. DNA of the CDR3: TGCGCCAGCAGCTTAGGGCAAAAGGAAGCTTTCTTT. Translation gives CASSLGQKEAFF.

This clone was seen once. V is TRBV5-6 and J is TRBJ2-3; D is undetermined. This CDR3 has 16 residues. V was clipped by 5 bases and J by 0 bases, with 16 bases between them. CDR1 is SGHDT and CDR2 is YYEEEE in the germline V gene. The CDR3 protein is CASSYTSRPSTDTQYF. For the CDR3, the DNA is TGTGCCAGCAGTTACACCTCGCGGCCGAGCACAGATACGCAGTATTTT.

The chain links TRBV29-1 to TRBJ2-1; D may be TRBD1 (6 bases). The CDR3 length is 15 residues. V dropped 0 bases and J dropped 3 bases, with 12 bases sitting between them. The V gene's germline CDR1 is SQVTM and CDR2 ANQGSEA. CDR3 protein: CSVEDLGTFYNEQFF. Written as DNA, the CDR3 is TGCAGCGTTGAAGATCTGGGGACATTCTACAATGAGCAGTTCTTC.

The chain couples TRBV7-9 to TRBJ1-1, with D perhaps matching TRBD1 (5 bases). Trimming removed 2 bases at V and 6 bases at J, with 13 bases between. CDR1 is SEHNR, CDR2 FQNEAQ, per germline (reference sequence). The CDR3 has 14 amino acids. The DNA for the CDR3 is TGTGCCAGCAGCTTACAGGAACCGGGGGCTGAAGCTTTCTTT. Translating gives CASSLQEPGAEAFF. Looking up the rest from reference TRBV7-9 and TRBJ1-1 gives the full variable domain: DTGVSQNPRHKITKRGQNVTFRCDPISEHNRLYWYRQTLGQGPEFLTYFQNEAQLEKSRLLSDRFSAERPKGSFSTLEIQRTEQGDSAMYLCASSLQEPGAEAFFGQGTRLTVV.